The T cell receptor (beta chain) under discussion was sequenced for a study of T cells in Graves' hyperthyroidism and ophthalmopathy. Study-wide points: Clonotypes that were expanded in thyroid above 0.001 mostly appeared in blood too.

Template material for amplifying TCR beta CDR3 regions consisted of RNA transcripts. Researchers ran a first-round RT-PCR on the TCR CDR3 using the HTBI primer set. TCRdb redid the calling of the multiplex PCR reads with MiXCR, one entry per CDR3 protein. The data contain 280,000 or so distinct CDR3 sequences, less than 30% of them singletons. V gave up 6 bases and J gave up 6 bases, with 27 bases separating them. CDR1 and CDR2 (germline): LNHDA, SQIVND (reference sequence). The CDR3 spans 18 residues. Points on this clonotype: The antigen remains undetermined.

Clinicians diagnosed patients from clinical symptoms, serum thyroxine and TRAb, thyroid ultrasound and orbital computed tomography. The PBMCs had their origin in around 10 ml of fresh peripheral blood. Sequencing was done on a sample of blood. The chain recombines TRBV19 with TRBJ2-4, with D perhaps matching TRBD2 (6 bases). This TCR derives from a man aged 35-49 years with Graves' hyperthyroidism that later progressed to Graves' ophthalmopathy. This CDR3 is CASSTPPWGGMSRNIQYF. The CDR3 DNA reads as TGTGCCAGTAGCACACCCCCATGGGGCGGGATGTCGAGAAACATTCAGTACTTC.